This T cell receptor (beta chain) originates from a study of shared clonotypes between healthy human individuals. The CDR3 sequence is 15 residues long. CDR1 and CDR2 (germline): SGHTA, FQGNSA. Trimming took 2 bases from V and 3 from J, leaving 11 bases between them. The method was immunoSEQ multiplex PCR; TCRdb's version includes in-frame clones alone and lacks a portion of them. Here the sample spans about 1,500,000 clones, around 95% being singletons. The receptor was derived from a man aged 25-40 years in good health. The sequenced sample consisted of naive CD4+ T cells sorted from blood. The subset denotes: CD45RA+ positively selected. The rearrangement links TRBV7-2 to TRBJ2-1, with a tentative D call TRBD1 (6 bases). This CDR3 is CASSLFRDIYNEQFF. CDR3 DNA sequence: TGTGCCAGCAGCTTATTCCGGGACATCTACAATGAGCAGTTCTTC.